This is a list of T cell receptor beta chains from one sample in a study of T cell clonotyping in hematopoietic cell transplantation. Some clones are missing from TCRdb's copy, which holds only in-frame ones; the method was immunoSEQ multiplex PCR. Seen here are roughly 1,200 clones, nearly 90% observed once, and the top ten hold around 41%. The material was peripheral blood mononuclear cells, obtained 180 days after allogeneic stem cell transplant. The receptors were gathered from a female patient aged 50-59 years who had an allogeneic stem cell transplant from an unrelated donor, so T cells may come from the graft donor. Some clones in this sample may be carry-over from other donors' samples. Both conserved end residues are part of each CDR3. D genes are given only for firm matches. A row's size may be missing; if present it is once, few, many or a size class.

D gene	clone size	V gene	J gene	CDR3 protein	CDR3 DNA
.	.	TRBV7-2	TRBJ2-1	CASSLTTGSYNEQFF	TGTGCCAGCAGCTTAACCACAGGCTCCTACAATGAGCAGTTCTTC
.	.	TRBV1	TRBJ1-2	CTSSQDGQGDGYTF	TGCACCAGCAGCCAAGATGGTCAGGGCGATGGCTACACCTTC
TRBD2	.	TRBV10-1	TRBJ2-1	CASSVAGDDNEQFF	TGCGCCAGCAGTGTAGCGGGCGACGACAATGAGCAGTTCTTC
.	few	TRBV11-1	TRBJ2-7	CASSHISDSYEQYF	TGTGCCAGCAGCCACATCTCCGACAGCTACGAGCAGTACTTC
TRBD1	.	TRBV7-9	TRBJ1-3	CASSPPGTGAGNTIYF	TGTGCCAGCAGCCCGCCCGGGACAGGGGCCGGAAACACCATATATTTT
.	.	TRBV30	TRBJ2-2	CAWARLANTGELFF	TGTGCCTGGGCCCGACTAGCGAACACCGGGGAGCTGTTTTTT
.	.	TRBV19	TRBJ2-5	CASSSGWETQYF	TGTGCCAGTAGTTCCGGATGGGAGACCCAGTACTTC
.	.	TRBV7-8	TRBJ1-6	CASSSLGGSYNSPLHF	TGTGCCAGCAGCTCACTAGGGGGCTCCTATAATTCACCCCTCCACTTT
.	.	TRBV29-1	TRBJ2-1	CSVEWGVEQFF	TGCAGCGTTGAATGGGGGGTTGAGCAGTTCTTC
.	.	TRBV4-2	TRBJ2-7	CASSRSGSSYEQYF	TGTGCCAGCAGCCGGAGCGGGTCTTCCTACGAGCAGTACTTC
.	.	TRBV15	TRBJ1-4	CATSTQKGTTNEKLFF	TGTGCCACCAGCACCCAAAAAGGAACAACTAATGAAAAACTGTTTTTT
.	.	TRBV5-6	TRBJ2-7	CASSWVGDDYEQYF	TGTGCCAGCAGCTGGGTGGGGGACGACTACGAGCAGTACTTC
TRBD1	.	TRBV5-1	TRBJ1-2	CASSSRTGPGGYGYTF	TGCGCCAGCAGCTCCCGGACAGGGCCGGGCGGGTATGGCTACACCTTC
.	.	TRBV7-3	TRBJ1-6	CASSQQPLGSPLHF	TGTGCCAGCAGCCAACAGCCTTTAGGTTCACCCCTCCACTTT
.	.	TRBV6-5	TRBJ2-7	CASSRTKLQYEQYF	TGTGCCAGCAGTCGGACCAAACTCCAGTACGAGCAGTACTTC
.	.	TRBV25-1	TRBJ2-2	CASSEQMLTGELFF	TGTGCCAGCAGTGAACAGATGCTCACCGGGGAGCTGTTTTTT
.	.	TRBV6-5	TRBJ2-1	CASSFDWGSYNEQFF	TGTGCCAGCAGCTTCGACTGGGGCTCCTACAATGAGCAGTTCTTC
TRBD2	.	TRBV30	TRBJ2-7	CAWRGGSGRTEQYF	TGTGCCTGGAGAGGTGGTAGCGGGAGAACCGAGCAGTACTTC
.	once	TRBV4-1	TRBJ1-6	CASSFLGDNSPLHF	TGCGCCAGCAGCTTCCTAGGGGATAATTCACCCCTCCACTTT
.	.	TRBV2	TRBJ2-2	CASSDRERNTGELFF	TGTGCCAGCAGTGACAGGGAGAGGAACACCGGGGAGCTGTTTTTT
.	.	TRBV19	TRBJ2-7	CASSTRISKDEQYF	TGTGCCAGTAGTACCCGCATCAGCAAGGACGAGCAGTACTTC
.	.	TRBV23-1	TRBJ1-2	CASSQKRTHSYGYTF	TGCGCCAGCAGTCAAAAAAGGACGCACAGCTACGGCTACACCTTC